The present T cell receptor beta chain was sequenced within a study of blood T cell repertoires in COVID-19. Everyone who took part was roughly 18 to 89 years old, and they came from 24 US areas. Measured with immunoSEQ multiplex PCR; TCRdb has only the in-frame clones, and not every one. The table records about 300,000 clones, about nine tenths of them present only once. CDR3 length: 14 residues. Deletions cut 4 bases from V and 0 bases from J, with 10 bases between. Germline V gene sequence: CDR1 SGHAT, CDR2 FQDESV (reference sequence). The receptor was derived from a middle-aged woman who had recovered from COVID-19. The J gene is TRBJ2-7, the V gene TRBV11-1, with D maybe TRBD1 (7 bases). Sample: PBMCs or T cells enriched from blood (not recorded which). CDR3 amino acids: CASSWRDSSYEQYF. In DNA, the CDR3 is TGTGCCAGCAGCTGGCGGGACAGCTCCTACGAGCAGTACTTC.